This T cell receptor beta chain was sequenced during a study of cytomegalovirus exposure and HLA in healthy donors. Findings of the study overall: A previous analysis found most TCR beta V segments productive roughly 87% or roughly 30% of the time. Most sequenced TCRs were rare (though some public TCRs occurred in many donors). Looking again later, the authors saw that most CMV-associated TCR beta chains seemed HLA-restricted.

Every donor was a healthy person donating bone marrow. PCR primers comprised 60 Vbeta and 13 Jbeta primers. Sequencing was performed with immunoSEQ multiplex PCR; in TCRdb, only in-frame clones are kept and a portion is missing. The sample shows 140,000 to 150,000 clones, approximately 80% of them seen only once. Worth noting for this clone: Antigen unknown.

This receptor was taken from a man aged 35-49 years in good health and CMV-seronegative. Sequenced sample: PBMCs.

Here the CDR3 reads CASSVAGTGGLETQYF. The CDR3, as DNA: TGTGCCAGCAGCGTAGCTGGCACAGGGGGACTAGAGACCCAGTACTTC. The chain links TRBV9 to TRBJ2-5, with 8 bases fitting TRBD1. Germline values: CDR1 SGDLS, CDR2 YYNGEE. The length of the CDR3 is 16 residues. Unmatched junction bases numbered 8, after V lost 0 bases and J lost 4 bases.